This entry describes one TCR beta chain. This entry belongs to a study of blood T cell repertoires in COVID-19. Study background: The United States, Italy and Spain were the sources of the acute and convalescent COVID-19 samples.

V was clipped by 2 bases and J by 3 bases; unmatched bases: 7. This CDR3 is 16 amino acids long. The V gene's germline CDR1 is SGHRS and CDR2 YFSETQ. Sequencing was performed with immunoSEQ multiplex PCR; in TCRdb, only in-frame clones are kept and a portion is missing. The sample consists of fewer than 80,000 clones, more than 75% of them appearing once. The sample comprised peripheral blood. This chain uses TRBV5-1 with TRBJ2-7; 11 nucleotides line up with TRBD2. This receptor was taken from a human donor in a cohort sampled during active COVID-19. The CDR3 spells CASSFGHGTSGYEQYF. CDR3 DNA sequence: TGCGCCAGCAGCTTTGGACACGGGACTAGCGGCTACGAGCAGTACTTC.